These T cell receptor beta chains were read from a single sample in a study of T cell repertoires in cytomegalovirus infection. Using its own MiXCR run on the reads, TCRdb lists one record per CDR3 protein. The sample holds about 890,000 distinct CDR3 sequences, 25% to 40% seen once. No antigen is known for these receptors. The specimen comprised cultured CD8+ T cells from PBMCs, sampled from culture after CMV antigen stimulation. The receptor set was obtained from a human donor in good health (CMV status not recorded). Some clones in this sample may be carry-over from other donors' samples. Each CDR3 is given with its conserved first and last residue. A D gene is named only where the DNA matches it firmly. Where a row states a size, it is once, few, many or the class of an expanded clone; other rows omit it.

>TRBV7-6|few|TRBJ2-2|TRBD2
CASSLDFRGGATGELFF
TGTGCCAGCAGCTTAGATTTTCGCGGGGGTGCCACCGGGGAGCTGTTTTTT
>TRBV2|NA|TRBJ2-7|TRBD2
CASTKGTTPRHEQYF
TGTGCCAGCACCAAGGGGACTACACCAAGGCACGAGCAGTACTTC
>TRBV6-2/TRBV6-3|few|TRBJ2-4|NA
CASSYGGTGKNIQYF
TGTGCCAGCAGTTACGGAGGGACTGGTAAAAACATTCAGTACTTC
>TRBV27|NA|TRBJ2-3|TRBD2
CASGPSGGLADTQYF
TGTGCCAGCGGACCTAGCGGGGGGTTAGCAGATACGCAGTATTTT
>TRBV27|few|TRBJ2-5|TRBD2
CASSSGPAGGRETQYF
TGTGCCAGCAGTTCGGGCCCGGCGGGGGGGCGAGAGACCCAGTACTTC
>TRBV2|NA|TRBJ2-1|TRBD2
CASSKLAGQVNEQFF
TGTGCCAGCAGTAAACTAGCGGGCCAAGTCAATGAGCAGTTCTTC
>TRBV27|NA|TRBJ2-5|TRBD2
CASRLAASQETQYF
TGTGCCAGCAGACTAGCGGCCTCCCAAGAGACCCAGTACTTC
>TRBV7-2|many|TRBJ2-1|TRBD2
CASSPLGSGDLNEQFF
TGTGCCAGCAGCCCCCTTGGGAGCGGGGACCTCAATGAGCAGTTCTTC
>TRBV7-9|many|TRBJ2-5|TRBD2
CASSLEGAGGYVETQYF
TGTGCCAGCAGCTTAGAAGGCGCGGGGGGTTATGTGGAGACCCAGTACTTC
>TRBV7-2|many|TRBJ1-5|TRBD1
CASSVDRGLGQPQHF
TGTGCCAGCAGCGTGGACAGGGGGCTTGGGCAGCCCCAGCATTTT
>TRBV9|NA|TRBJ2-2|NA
CASSVGARSTGELFF
TGTGCCAGCAGCGTAGGGGCCAGGTCCACCGGGGAGCTGTTTTTT
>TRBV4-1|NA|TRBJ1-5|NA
CASSQVSAEPQHF
TGCGCCAGCAGCCAAGTTTCTGCGGAGCCCCAGCATTTT
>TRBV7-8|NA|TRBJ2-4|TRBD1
CASSLVDRVVNIQYF
TGTGCCAGCAGCTTAGTAGACAGGGTGGTAAACATTCAGTACTTC
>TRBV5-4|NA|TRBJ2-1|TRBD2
CASSPLAGGTYNEQFF
TGTGCCAGCAGCCCGCTAGCGGGGGGCACCTACAATGAGCAGTTCTTC
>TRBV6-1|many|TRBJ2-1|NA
CASSKSTRPKQFF
TGTGCCAGCTCGAAGAGTACGAGACCCAAACAGTTCTTC
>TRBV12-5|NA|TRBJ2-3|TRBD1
CASGLGTGTLTDTQYF
TGTGCTAGTGGTTTGGGGACAGGGACGTTGACAGATACGCAGTATTTT
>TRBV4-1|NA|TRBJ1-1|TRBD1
CASSAGQGVMNTEAFF
TGCGCCAGCAGCGCGGGACAGGGAGTCATGAACACTGAAGCTTTCTTT
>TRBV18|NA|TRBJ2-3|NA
CASSPLPPSTDTQYF
TGTGCCAGCTCACCATTGCCCCCTAGCACAGATACGCAGTATTTT
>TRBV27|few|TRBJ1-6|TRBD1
CASSYDRGGNSPLHF
TGTGCCAGCAGTTATGACAGGGGAGGTAATTCACCCCTCCACTTT
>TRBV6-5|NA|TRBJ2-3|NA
CASRRATIRIDTQYF
TGTGCCAGCAGGCGGGCCACCATCCGCATAGATACGCAGTATTTT
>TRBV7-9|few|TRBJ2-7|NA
CASSLPTGPTYEQYF
TGTGCCAGCAGTTTACCAACGGGACCGACCTACGAGCAGTACTTC
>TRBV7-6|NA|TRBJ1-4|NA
CASATGPGGREKLFF
TGTGCCAGCGCAACGGGCCCCGGGGGGCGTGAAAAACTGTTTTTT
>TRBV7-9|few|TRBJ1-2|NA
CASSLPPGQSEGYTF
TGTGCCAGCAGCTTACCTCCTGGGCAATCGGAGGGCTACACCTTC
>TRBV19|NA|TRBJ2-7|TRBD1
CASRWADRASYEQYF
TGTGCCAGCCGTTGGGCGGACAGGGCGTCCTACGAGCAGTACTTC
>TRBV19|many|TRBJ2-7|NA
CASSMTGSSYEQYF
TGTGCCAGTAGTATGACGGGGAGCTCCTACGAGCAGTACTTC
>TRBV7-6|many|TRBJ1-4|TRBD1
CASSAGQGPTNEKLFF
TGTGCCAGCAGCGCGGGACAGGGACCAACTAATGAAAAACTGTTTTTT
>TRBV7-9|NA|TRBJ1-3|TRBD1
CASSRTGGSGNTIYF
TGTGCCAGCAGCAGAACAGGGGGCTCTGGAAACACCATATATTTT
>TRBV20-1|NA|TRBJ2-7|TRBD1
CSALQDRYSYEQYF
TGCAGTGCTTTGCAGGACAGGTACTCCTACGAGCAGTACTTC
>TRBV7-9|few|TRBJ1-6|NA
CASRPRIDSPLHF
TGTGCCAGCAGGCCCCGAATCGATTCACCCCTCCACTTT
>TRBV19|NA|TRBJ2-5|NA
CASTPRSGILETQYF
TGTGCCAGTACCCCGAGGTCAGGTATCTTAGAGACCCAGTACTTC
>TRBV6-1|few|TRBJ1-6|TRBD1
CASSEADRGNSPLHF
TGTGCCAGCAGTGAAGCGGACAGGGGTAATTCACCCCTCCACTTT
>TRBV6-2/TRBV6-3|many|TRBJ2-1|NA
CASSYQGSYNEQFF
TGTGCCAGCAGTTACCAGGGCTCGTACAATGAGCAGTTCTTC
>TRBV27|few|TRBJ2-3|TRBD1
CASSLGGRGRGTDTQYF
TGTGCCAGCAGTTTAGGTGGCAGGGGGCGAGGAACAGATACGCAGTATTTT
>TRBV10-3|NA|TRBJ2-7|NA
CAIRINRTYEQYF
TGTGCCATCAGGATTAACAGGACCTACGAGCAGTACTTC
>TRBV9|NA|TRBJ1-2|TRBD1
CTSSAAGTGRHGYTF
TGTACCAGCAGCGCCGCCGGGACAGGGAGGCACGGCTACACCTTC